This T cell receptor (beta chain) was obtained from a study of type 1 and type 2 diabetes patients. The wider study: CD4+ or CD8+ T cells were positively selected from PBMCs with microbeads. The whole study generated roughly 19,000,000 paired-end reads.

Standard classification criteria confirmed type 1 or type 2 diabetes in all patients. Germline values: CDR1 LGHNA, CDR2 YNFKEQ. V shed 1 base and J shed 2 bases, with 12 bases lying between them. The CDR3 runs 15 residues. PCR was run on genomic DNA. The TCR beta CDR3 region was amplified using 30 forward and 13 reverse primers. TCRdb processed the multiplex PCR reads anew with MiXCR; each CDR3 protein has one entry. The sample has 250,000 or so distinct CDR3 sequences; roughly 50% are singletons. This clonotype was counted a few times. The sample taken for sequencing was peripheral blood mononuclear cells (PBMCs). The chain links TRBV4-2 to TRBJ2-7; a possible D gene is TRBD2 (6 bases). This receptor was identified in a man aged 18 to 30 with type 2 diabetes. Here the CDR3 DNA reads TGTGCCAGCAGCCAAGGGACTACCCAAGCCTACGAGCAGTACTTC. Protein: CASSQGTTQAYEQYF.